This T cell receptor beta chain was captured by sequencing in a study of cytomegalovirus exposure and HLA in healthy donors. Study results and caveats: Later on, a genetic analysis was performed. It linked a missense variant in DCLRE1C with V- and J-gene trimming of TCR beta. Earlier analysis found most TCR beta V segments productive about 90% or about 30% of the time.

Notes on this clone: What it binds is not known.

Primers: 60 Vbeta forward and 13 Jbeta reverse. Sequenced by immunoSEQ multiplex PCR; TCRdb stores in-frame clones only, minus some. The sample shows approximately 130,000 clones, over 75% of them seen only once. CDR3 size: 17 residues. The V and J ends lost 4 bases and 0 bases, in that order; junction bases with no gene match: 9. CDR1 is LNHDA and CDR2 is SQIVND in the germline V gene (reference sequence). This sequence originates from a man aged 18 to 29 in good health and CMV-seropositive. Sequences were obtained from PBMCs. The V call is TRBV19, the J call TRBJ2-4; 7 positions agree with TRBD2. The CDR3 DNA sequence: TGTGCCAGTAGTAATATTCCTAGCGGCCTAGCCAAAAACATTCAGTACTTC. Protein product: CASSNIPSGLAKNIQYF.